These 20 T cell receptor beta chains came from one sample sequenced in a study of T cell responses to AZD1222 COVID-19 vaccine (dated by TCRdb to 2020 to 2023). Receptor amplification or capture employed the immunoSEQ multiplex PCR assay. TCRdb re-hosts the immuneACCESS table, in-frame sequences only. Its copies lack some clones; in the studies checked, an unresolved V gene accounts for under half of them, and the cause for the rest is not known. The sample has roughly 150,000 clones on record, roughly 92% of them singletons. The ten largest clones take up roughly 2.3% of the sample. The sample's time point label, decoded: baseline before first vaccination. The specimen comprised peripheral blood, sampled on day 0 of AZD1222 vaccination. Receptor source: an adult in good health.

The chain carries TRBV4-1 and TRBJ2-6; D is ambiguous. The CDR3 loop spans 13 amino acids. The V end lost 4 bases, the J end lost 5 bases, and 6 bases lay between the germline ends. CDR1 is MGHRA, CDR2 YSYEKL, per germline. The CDR3 loop is CASSRDWANVLTF. The CDR3 region has the DNA TGCGCCAGCAGCCGTGACTGGGCCAACGTCCTGACTTTC.

The genes are TRBV6-5 and TRBJ2-7; D is possibly TRBD1 (6 bases). Trimming took 6 bases from V and 0 from J, leaving 12 bases between them. This CDR3 is 14 amino acids long. The V gene's germline CDR1 is MNHEY and CDR2 SVGAGI. The CDR3 DNA is TGTGCCAGCAGCCCCAGGGGCCTCTCCTACGAGCAGTACTTC. Its protein product is CASSPRGLSYEQYF.

CDR3 sequence (DNA): TGTGCCAGCAGATTGACAGGGCCCAGGTCACCCCTCCACTTT. This encodes CASRLTGPRSPLHF. This sequence joins TRBV28 and TRBJ1-6; 7 nucleotides line up with TRBD1. This CDR3 has 14 amino acids. Germline values: CDR1 MDHEN, CDR2 SYDVKM. J lost 10 bases, V lost 6 bases, and 9 bases had no gene match.

The rearrangement links TRBV7-8 to TRBJ2-7; D is uncertain. The V and J ends lost 4 bases and 3 bases respectively, with 10 bases between them. Germline V gene lookup returns CDR1 SGHVS and CDR2 FQNEAQ. This CDR3 is 13 amino acids long. The CDR3 nucleotides read TGTGCCAGCAGCTCGAGGACCCGCTACGAGCAGTACTTC. It is translated as CASSSRTRYEQYF.

This chain's CDR3 is CSVASGSYEQYF. The CDR3 DNA sequence: TGCAGCGTTGCCAGCGGGAGCTACGAGCAGTACTTC. This rearrangement joins TRBV29-1 to TRBJ2-7; 8 bases are shared with TRBD2. The CDR3 covers 12 residues. The junction had 2 bases not matched to a gene; V was cut back by 4 bases and J by 3 bases. Germline lookup yields CDR1 SQVTM and CDR2 ANQGSEA.

The chain combines TRBV9 with TRBJ2-3, with D possibly called TRBD1 or TRBD2 (5 bases each). Germline V gives CDR1 SGDLS, CDR2 YYNGEE. Trimming pared 4 bases from V and 4 bases from J, leaving 16 bases between. The CDR3 runs to 15 residues. CDR3 sequence (DNA): TGTGCCAGCAGCCCAAGGCCCGGGGCCCCAGATACGCAGTATTTT. The encoded protein is CASSPRPGAPDTQYF.

The genes are TRBV3-1 (or the pseudogene TRBV3-2) and TRBJ1-2; TRBD1 matches at 9 bases. The V gene end was trimmed by 6 bases and the J gene end by 7 bases; junction bases not matched to a gene: 9. This CDR3 is 14 amino acids long. Germline values: CDR1 LGHDT, CDR2 YNNKEL (reference sequence). CDR3 nucleotide sequence: TGTGCCAGCAGTGGAACAGGGGGCTGGGGTGGCTACACCTTC. It encodes CASSGTGGWGGYTF.

The rearrangement joins TRBV3-1 (or the pseudogene TRBV3-2) to TRBJ1-2; 9 bases line up with TRBD1. The CDR3 loop spans 15 amino acids. J was trimmed by 7 bases and V by 3 bases; bases with no gene match: 9. Germline lookup yields CDR1 LGHDT and CDR2 YNNKEL (reference sequence). This CDR3 reads CASSHFGRDRVGYTF. The CDR3 DNA reads as TGTGCCAGCAGCCATTTTGGCCGGGACAGGGTTGGCTACACCTTC.

V and J are TRBV10-1 and TRBJ1-6, with 9 bases lining up with TRBD1. Germline-derived CDR1 and CDR2 are WNHNN and SYGVQD (reference sequence). The CDR3 totals 14 residues. With 4 bases clipped from V and 7 bases from J, the junction kept 2 bases outside the gene matches. The CDR3 DNA sequence: TGCGCCAGCAGTGTGGACAGGGGAAATTCACCCCTCCACTTT. Translated: CASSVDRGNSPLHF.

V and J are TRBV10-3 and TRBJ1-1; D remains unclear. Germline V lookup: CDR1 ENHRY, CDR2 SYGVKD. V was cut by 6 bases and J by 2 bases, with 4 bases left in between. The CDR3 contains 11 residues. CDR3 in amino acids: CAISENTEAFF. CDR3 DNA: TGTGCCATCAGCGAAAACACTGAAGCTTTCTTT.

The chain links TRBV7-9 to TRBJ2-7, with TRBD1 as a possible D gene (5 bases). This CDR3 is 14 amino acids long. V lost 1 base and J 1 base, leaving 8 bases between the germline ends. Germline CDR1 and CDR2: SEHNR and FQNEAQ (reference sequence). The CDR3 bases are TGTGCCAGCAGCTTAGGGACACAATCCTACGAGCAGTACTTC. Amino acid sequence: CASSLGTQSYEQYF.

This chain joins TRBV27 and TRBJ2-3, with TRBD2 matching 12 bases. This CDR3 has 20 residues. V shed 2 bases and J 2 bases; nucleotides not matched to a gene: 14. Germline V CDR1 and CDR2: MNHEY, SMNVEV (reference sequence). The CDR3 DNA sequence: TGTGCCAGCAGTTTAATCCAAGGCCTAGCGGGAGGGCCACCCACAGATACGCAGTATTTT. Encoded protein: CASSLIQGLAGGPPTDTQYF.

V and J are TRBV27 and TRBJ2-5; D is undetermined. CDR3 length equals 14 residues. Germline CDR1 is MNHEY and CDR2 is SMNVEV (reference sequence). Trimming cost V 5 bases and J 0 bases, with 10 bases left between them. The CDR3 here is CASSQANYQETQYF. In DNA, the CDR3 is TGTGCCAGCAGTCAGGCCAACTACCAAGAGACCCAGTACTTC.

The chain links TRBV3-1 (or the pseudogene TRBV3-2) to TRBJ2-7; D tentatively fits TRBD1 or TRBD2 (5 bases each). This CDR3 contains 14 residues. Germline V gene lookup returns CDR1 LGHDT and CDR2 YNNKEL (reference sequence). The V end lost 3 bases, the J end lost 1 base, and 10 bases lay between the germline ends. The CDR3 sequence: CASSQGRISYEQYF. CDR3 in DNA: TGTGCCAGCAGCCAGGGACGGATTTCCTACGAGCAGTACTTC.

This chain uses TRBV27 with TRBJ2-3; 9 nucleotides line up with TRBD1. In germline, CDR1 is MNHEY, CDR2 SMNVEV (reference sequence). This CDR3 contains 15 residues. Losses at the gene ends were 1 base for V and 6 bases for J; bases not matched to a gene: 5. CDR3 nucleotide sequence: TGTGCCAGCAGTTTATGGGGGACAGGGACCGATACGCAGTATTTT. Its protein is CASSLWGTGTDTQYF.

This chain connects TRBV19 to TRBJ1-5; no clear D. V lost 6 bases and J 7 bases, leaving 19 bases between the germline ends. The CDR3 sequence is 15 residues long. The V gene's germline CDR1 is LNHDA and CDR2 SQIVND (reference sequence). The CDR3: CASRSPEGTGQPQHF. The CDR3 DNA is TGTGCCAGTAGGTCGCCCGAGGGTACGGGACAGCCCCAGCATTTT.

This chain links TRBV27 with TRBJ2-7; 14 bases map to TRBD2. Germline V gene sequence: CDR1 MNHEY, CDR2 SMNVEV (reference sequence). The CDR3 runs to 16 residues. J gave up 6 bases and V 8 bases, and 12 bases lay outside the gene matches. The CDR3 nucleotides are TGTGCCAGCCGGAAGCCGGGGACTAGCGGGAGAAGCGAGCAGTACTTC. Protein product: CASRKPGTSGRSEQYF.

The chain recombines TRBV2 with TRBJ1-6; TRBD1 is a possible D gene (6 bases). Germline lookup yields CDR1 SNHLY and CDR2 FYNNEI. The CDR3 has 15 amino acids. The germline V and J ends were trimmed by 6 bases and 4 bases, with 13 bases remaining between them. The CDR3 sequence is CASRNRDMYNSPLHF. DNA for the CDR3: TGTGCCAGCAGAAACCGGGACATGTATAATTCACCCCTCCACTTT.

The rearrangement joins TRBV5-1 to TRBJ1-3; 8 bases align to TRBD1. Germline V gene data show CDR1 as SGHRS and CDR2 as YFSETQ. This CDR3 is built from 20 residues. Trimming cost V 1 base and J 6 bases; bases outside gene matches: 21. The CDR3 spells CASSLFGTGQGPGFENTIYF. DNA for the CDR3: TGCGCCAGCAGCTTGTTCGGGACAGGCCAGGGTCCTGGTTTTGAAAACACCATATATTTT.

The J gene is TRBJ2-7, the V gene TRBV5-6; the D is unclear. Trimming stripped 0 bases from V and 2 bases from J, with 12 bases between. Germline CDR1 and CDR2: SGHDT and YYEEEE. The CDR3 has 15 amino acids. This chain's CDR3 is CASSLGGRVTYEQYF. DNA of the CDR3: TGTGCCAGCAGCTTGGGTGGGCGCGTCACCTACGAGCAGTACTTC.